The TCR beta chain under discussion was sequenced for a study of blood T cells in healthy people across ages. Broader study findings: As age increased, TCR beta diversity per million T cells fell in a roughly linear fashion.

Germline values: CDR1 SQVTM, CDR2 ANQGSEA. Between the trimmed V and J ends, which lost 0 bases and 11 bases, there was a span of 13 bases. CDR3 size: 12 residues. To note about this clonotype: Its antigen is not identified.

The donors, healthy Caucasians from Russia, were aged roughly 6 to 90. With a J-beta primer mix and a sample-barcoded 5' primer, a second PCR ran about 6 to 11 cycles. Each CDR3 protein is one row after TCRdb ran MiXCR on the 5' RACE reads. The sample gives 1.8 million or so distinct CDR3 sequences, more than 35% of which show up once; around 23% is in the top ten. The chain carries TRBV29-1 and TRBJ1-1; D gene uncertain. The sequenced material came from blood. This sequence originates from a human donor in good health. The CDR3 DNA reads TGCAGCGTTGAAGAGGATCCGCCGGGGGCTTTCTTT. As protein: CSVEEDPPGAFF.